This T cell receptor beta chain was sequenced for a study of blood T cell repertoires in COVID-19. Germline values: CDR1 SGHKS, CDR2 YYEKEE (reference sequence). The CDR3 consists of 16 residues. J gave up 5 bases and V 3 bases, and 11 bases lay outside the gene matches. As originally analysed: Cell counts per sample came from amplifying reference gene primers. Only in-frame clones appear in the TCRdb table, and some are missing; sequencing was by immunoSEQ multiplex PCR. V, J and clone size derive from that table, while D and trimming were established from the DNA sequence. The sample yields a few hundred thousand clones, approximately 86% seen once.

Specimen: PBMCs or T cells enriched from blood (not recorded which). The chain employs TRBV5-5 and TRBJ2-5; 9 nucleotides match TRBD1. This clonotype was obtained from a middle-aged woman with acute COVID-19. CDR3 sequence reads: CASSSSGTGQGETQYF. Written as DNA, the CDR3 is TGTGCCAGCAGCTCTTCCGGGACAGGACAGGGGGAGACCCAGTACTTC. The entire variable domain, with the rest obtained from reference TRBV5-5 and TRBJ2-5, is as follows: DAGVTQSPTHLIKTRGQQVTLRCSPISGHKSVSWYQQVLGQGPQFIFQYYEKEERGRGNFPDRFSARQFPNYSSELNVNALLLGDSALYLCASSSSGTGQGETQYFGPGTRLLVL.